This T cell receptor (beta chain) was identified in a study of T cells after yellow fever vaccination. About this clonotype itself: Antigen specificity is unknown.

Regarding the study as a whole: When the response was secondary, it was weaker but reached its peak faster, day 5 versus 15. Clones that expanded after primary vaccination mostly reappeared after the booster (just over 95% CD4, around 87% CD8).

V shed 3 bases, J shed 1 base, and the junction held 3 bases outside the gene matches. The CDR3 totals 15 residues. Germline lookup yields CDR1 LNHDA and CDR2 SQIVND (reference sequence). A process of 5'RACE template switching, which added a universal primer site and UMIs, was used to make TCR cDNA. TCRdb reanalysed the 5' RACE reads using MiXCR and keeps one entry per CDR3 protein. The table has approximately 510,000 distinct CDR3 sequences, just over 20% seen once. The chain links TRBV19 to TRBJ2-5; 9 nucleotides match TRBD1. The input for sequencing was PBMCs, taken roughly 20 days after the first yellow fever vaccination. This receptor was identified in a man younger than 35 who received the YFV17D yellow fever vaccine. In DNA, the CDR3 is TGTGCCAGTAGTATGGGACAGGGCTCCCAAGAGACCCAGTACTTC. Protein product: CASSMGQGSQETQYF. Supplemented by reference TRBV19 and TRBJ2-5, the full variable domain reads DGGITQSPKYLFRKEGQNVTLSCEQNLNHDAMYWYRQDPGQGLRLIYYSQIVNDFQKGDIAEGYSVSREKKESFPLTVTSAQKNPTAFYLCASSMGQGSQETQYFGPGTRLLVL.